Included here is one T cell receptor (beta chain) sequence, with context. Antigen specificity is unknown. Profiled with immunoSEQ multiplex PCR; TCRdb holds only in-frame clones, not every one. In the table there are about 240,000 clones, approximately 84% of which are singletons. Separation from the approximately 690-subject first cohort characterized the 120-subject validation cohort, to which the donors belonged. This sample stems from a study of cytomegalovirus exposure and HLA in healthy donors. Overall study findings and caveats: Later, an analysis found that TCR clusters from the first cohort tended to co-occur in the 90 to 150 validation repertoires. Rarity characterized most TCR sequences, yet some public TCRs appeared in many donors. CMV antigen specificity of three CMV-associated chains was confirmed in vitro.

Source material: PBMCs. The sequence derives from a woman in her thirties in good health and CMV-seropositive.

The CDR3 coding sequence is TGTGCCAGCAGGGTAGAAAGCTTTTACAATGAGCAGTTCTTC. Protein: CASRVESFYNEQFF. The V gene is TRBV6-1, the J gene TRBJ2-1; D call uncertain. With 6 bases removed from V and 4 bases from J, the gap between germline ends came to 13 bases. This CDR3 is 14 amino acids long. From germline, CDR1 is MNHNS and CDR2 SASEGT.